Listed below are T cell receptor beta chains from one sample, sequenced in a study of blood T cell repertoires in COVID-19. The repertoire was sequenced with immunoSEQ multiplex PCR; TCRdb's copy has only in-frame clones and lacks some. The sample records approximately 100,000 clones, 85% being singletons. The specimen was peripheral blood. The receptors were sampled from a woman in her seventies with active or convalescent COVID-19. CDR3s include the opening cysteine and the closing phenylalanine or tryptophan. D genes are given only for firm matches. Only part of the rows carry a size: once, few, many, or a class if the clone is expanded.

TRBJ1-5 . TRBV5-5 . TGTGCCAGCAGCTTGGGGGAGAATCAGCCCCAGCATTTT CASSLGENQPQHF
TRBJ2-3 . TRBV6-5 . TGTGCCAGCAGCCGGGATTCACTAGCCGATACGCAGTATTTT CASSRDSLADTQYF
TRBJ2-3 . TRBV4-1 . TGCGCCAGCAGCCAAGACCCTAGCACAGATACGCAGTATTTT CASSQDPSTDTQYF
TRBJ1-5 TRBD1 TRBV5-6 . TGTGCCAGCAGCTTGGCGAGACAGGGGAATCAGCCCCAGCATTTT CASSLARQGNQPQHF
TRBJ1-4 . TRBV19 . TGTGCCAGTAGCAGAGAGGGAACTAATGAAAAACTGTTTTTT CASSREGTNEKLFF
TRBJ1-2 . TRBV28 . TGTGCCAGCAGTTTGTGGACACTGAACTATGGCTACACCTTC CASSLWTLNYGYTF
TRBJ1-1 . TRBV3-1/TRBV3-2 . TGTGCCAGCAGCCGCCTAGGGGGGGCGGGTGGTTTCTTT CASSRLGGAGGFF
TRBJ2-6 . TRBV7-9 . TGTGCCAGCAGCTTAGTGGCCACCTCTGGGGCCAACGTCCTGACTTTC CASSLVATSGANVLTF
TRBJ2-1 TRBD2 TRBV9 . TGTGCCAGCAGCGCGACTAGCGGAGACTACAATGAGCAGTTCTTC CASSATSGDYNEQFF
TRBJ1-2 . TRBV4-2 . TGTGCCAGCAGCCAAGATCAAAACAGGGACTATGGCTACACCTTC CASSQDQNRDYGYTF
TRBJ1-6 TRBD1 TRBV19 few TGTGCCAGTAGTACAAAGACAGGGGGCAATTCACCCCTCCACTTT CASSTKTGGNSPLHF
TRBJ2-3 TRBD2 TRBV5-1 . TGCGCCAGCAGCCAAGGACTAGCTGGGATGGATACGCAGTATTTT CASSQGLAGMDTQYF
TRBJ2-2 . TRBV5-1 . TGCGCCAGCAGTGCTGGGACACCGAACACCGGGGAGCTGTTTTTT CASSAGTPNTGELFF
TRBJ2-7 TRBD1 TRBV6-5 . TGTGCCAGCTGGGACAGGGGGACCTACGAGCAGTACTTC CASWDRGTYEQYF
TRBJ2-3 TRBD2 TRBV6-1 . TGTGCCAGCAGTGAAGGGGGCGGGAGAGGCACAGATACGCAGTATTTT CASSEGGGRGTDTQYF
TRBJ2-7 TRBD2 TRBV7-8 few TGTGCCAGCAGCCCCCATACTAGCGCGGCCTACGAGCAGTACTTC CASSPHTSAAYEQYF
TRBJ2-2 . TRBV3-1/TRBV3-2 . TGTGCCAGCAGCCAACGGCGGGGGAACACCGGGGAGCTGTTTTTT CASSQRRGNTGELFF
TRBJ2-7 . TRBV5-1 . TGCGCCAGCAGCTTGATGTGGGCTGGGTCCCACGAGCAGTACTTC CASSLMWAGSHEQYF
TRBJ2-3 . TRBV19 . TGTGCCAGTAGTATAGCCCAGGGCCCAGATACGCAGTATTTT CASSIAQGPDTQYF
TRBJ1-1 TRBD1 TRBV15 once TGTGCCACCAGCAAGACAGGGGGGAAGAACACTGAAGCTTTCTTT CATSKTGGKNTEAFF
TRBJ1-1 TRBD1 TRBV9 . TGTGCCAGCAGCACACGGGACAGGGAGGATGAAGCTTTCTTT CASSTRDREDEAFF
TRBJ2-3 TRBD2 TRBV7-9 . TGTGCCAGCAGCTTTAGGGCCGGGACTAGGGACACAGATACGCAGTATTTT CASSFRAGTRDTDTQYF
TRBJ2-1 TRBD2 TRBV5-5 . TGTGCCAGCAGACCGGGACTATCAAACAATGAGCAGTTCTTC CASRPGLSNNEQFF
TRBJ2-7 TRBD2 TRBV10-3 . TGTGCCATCAGTCCGGGACTAGCGTTCGACGAGCAGTACTTC CAISPGLAFDEQYF
TRBJ2-7 TRBD2 TRBV7-2 . TGTGCCAGCAGCACGGGACTACAATTCTACGAGCAGTACTTC CASSTGLQFYEQYF
TRBJ2-3 . TRBV11-2 . TGTGCCAGCAGCTTAACCGGGCACCGGGGTGGAGATACGCAGTATTTT CASSLTGHRGGDTQYF
TRBJ2-5 TRBD2 TRBV6-5 . TGTGCCAGCAGCTCCGGGACTAGCGGGAGACCCCAGTACTTC CASSSGTSGRPQYF
TRBJ2-2 TRBD2 TRBV5-1 . TGCGCCAGCCGCCCCCGGGAAAGAGTAGCGGGGGGGCACGCCGGGGAGCTGTTTTTT CASRPRERVAGGHAGELFF
TRBJ1-6 TRBD1 TRBV19 . TGTGCCAGTAGTGCTCCTCCGGGACAGTATAATTCACCCCTCCACTTT CASSAPPGQYNSPLHF
TRBJ2-1 TRBD2 TRBV6-5 . TGTGCCAGCAGAGCGACTAGCGGGGCGAATGAGCAGTTCTTC CASRATSGANEQFF
TRBJ2-2 TRBD1 TRBV2 . TGTGCCAGCAGTATAAGACAGGGGACCGGGGAGCTGTTTTTT CASSIRQGTGELFF
TRBJ1-4 . TRBV4-3 . TGCGCCAGCAGCCAAGATAGGGGGGGGGATGAAAAACTGTTTTTT CASSQDRGGDEKLFF
TRBJ1-6 TRBD1 TRBV5-6 . TGTGCCAGCAGCTTGTATGAGACAGGGGGCAGGAATTCACCCCTCCACTTT CASSLYETGGRNSPLHF
TRBJ2-2 . TRBV9 once TGTGCCAGCAGCGTCTTTCGCGTGGGGGAGCTGTTTTTT CASSVFRVGELFF
TRBJ2-7 . TRBV28 . TGTGCCAGCACCGGGACTCCGGGCTACGAGCAGTACTTC CASTGTPGYEQYF
TRBJ2-7 . TRBV7-2 . TGTGCCAGCAGCTTAGGAAAACAGGGTTACGAGCAGTACTTC CASSLGKQGYEQYF
TRBJ1-1 TRBD1 TRBV2 . TGTGCCAGCAATGACAGGGGCCTGAACACTGAAGCTTTCTTT CASNDRGLNTEAFF
TRBJ2-7 TRBD1 TRBV5-1 . TGCGCCAGCAGCTCCACAGGGGTAACGGGGAACTACGAGCAGTACTTC CASSSTGVTGNYEQYF
TRBJ2-3 . TRBV21-1 once TGTGCCAGCAGCAAATCCGGGACACAAGGGACTAGCGGGAGGTGCACAGATACGCAGTATTTT CASSKSGTQGTSGRCTDTQYF
TRBJ1-1 TRBD1 TRBV7-2 . TGTGCCAGCAGCGACGGACAGGGGGGCACTGAAGCTTTCTTT CASSDGQGGTEAFF
TRBJ1-4 . TRBV5-4 . TGTGCCAGCAGCTTTGGGGGGGATGAAAAACTGTTTTTT CASSFGGDEKLFF
TRBJ2-7 TRBD2 TRBV4-3 . TGCGCCAGCAGCCAAGGGGGACTAGCGGGGGGCCCCTACGAGCAGTACTTC CASSQGGLAGGPYEQYF
TRBJ1-5 TRBD1 TRBV7-2 once TGTGCCAGCAGCCCTGACAGGGGGCGTCAGCCCCAGCATTTT CASSPDRGRQPQHF
TRBJ2-2 . TRBV11-3 . TGTGCCAGCAGTTCTAGACAGGCCTTTAACACCGGGGAGCTGTTTTTT CASSSRQAFNTGELFF
TRBJ2-3 TRBD2 TRBV11-2 . TGTGCCAGCAGCTTAGCAGGGAGGGGCACAGATACGCAGTATTTT CASSLAGRGTDTQYF
TRBJ2-3 . TRBV9 . TGTGCCAGCAGCGTAACCGACCAGGTGGCGCAGTATTTT CASSVTDQVAQYF
TRBJ1-1 . TRBV18 . TGTGCCAGCTCACCGACATATACGAACACTGAAGCTTTCTTT CASSPTYTNTEAFF
TRBJ2-1 TRBD2 TRBV7-8 once TGTGCCAGCCTCTGGGGGCTAGCGGGCTACAATGAGCAGTTCTTC CASLWGLAGYNEQFF
TRBJ1-6 . TRBV5-6 . TGTGCCAGCCCCGGGTATCATTCACCCCTCCACTTT CASPGYHSPLHF
TRBJ2-7 . TRBV28 . TGTGCCAGCAGTATTCCGTACGAGCAGTACTTC CASSIPYEQYF
TRBJ1-2 . TRBV18 . TGTGCCAGCTCACCGAAACAGGGAGTAGGAGGCTACACCTTC CASSPKQGVGGYTF
TRBJ2-2 . TRBV20-1 . TGCAGTGCTACCCAGTACGGGGAGCTGTTTTTT CSATQYGELFF
TRBJ1-1 . TRBV18 . TGTGCCAGCTCATCTCTGACAGCTCTGAACACTGAAGCTTTCTTT CASSSLTALNTEAFF
TRBJ1-4 . TRBV18 . TGTGCCAGCTCAGCGGGACGGAGTGAAAAACTGTTTTTT CASSAGRSEKLFF
TRBJ1-4 TRBD1 TRBV5-8 . TGTGCCAGCAGCCCCGGACAGGGGGCCGCTAATGAAAAACTGTTTTTT CASSPGQGAANEKLFF
TRBJ2-4 TRBD1 TRBV7-9 . TGTGCCAGCAGCTTGGGACAGGGGAACATTCAGTACTTC CASSLGQGNIQYF
TRBJ2-2 . TRBV24-1 . TGTGCCACCAGTGACCGGAACACCGGGGAGCTGTTTTTT CATSDRNTGELFF
TRBJ1-5 TRBD1 TRBV30 . TGTGCCTGGAGTGGGACAGGGAATCAGCCCCAGCATTTT CAWSGTGNQPQHF